Listed here are 4 T cell receptor beta chains from one sample, sequenced in a study of T cells in women clearing cervical HPV infection. Sequenced by immunoSEQ multiplex PCR; TCRdb stores in-frame clones only, minus some. Here the sample table reports 36,000 or so clones. The source material was blood buffy coat. Every receptor here comes from a woman aged 18-69 years with a cervical HPV16 infection that either progressed to CIN3+ or cleared (not recorded which).

Regarding this clone: Sequencing ends 3 residues short of the CDR3 end; the germline J gene provides the rest. This rearrangement joins TRBV12-3 or TRBV12-4 to TRBJ1-3, with 7 bases lining up with TRBD1. The junction had 3 bases not matched to a gene; V was cut back by 4 bases and J by 0 bases. The CDR3 contains 15 residues. The CDR3 bases that were read are TGTGCCAGCAGTTCGAACAGGGGCTCTGGAAACACC. Protein: CASSSNRGSGNT. The complete CDR3 sequence is CASSSNRGSGNTIYF.

Concerning this clone itself: Coverage ceases 3 residues before the CDR3 finishes, and the germline J gene fills in the end. The gene calls are TRBV19 and TRBJ1-1, with no clear D. Germline assignment: CDR1 LNHDA and CDR2 SQIVND (reference sequence). Trimming shortened V by 5 bases and J by 0 bases, and 7 bases separated the two germline ends. This CDR3 spans 13 amino acids. The CDR3 region is CASSYNMNTEAFF. The CDR3 DNA, read in part, is TGTGCCAGTAGTTATAACATGAACACTGAA.

Note on this clone: The read is 3 residues too short to cover the CDR3 end, so that end is filled in from the germline J gene. The chain joins TRBV24-1 to TRBJ2-3, with 11 bases that match TRBD1. The CDR3 covers 14 residues. Losses at the gene ends were 9 bases for V and 6 bases for J; bases not matched to a gene: 7. CDR1 and CDR2 (germline): KGHDR, SFDVKD. CDR3 DNA, as far as it was read: TGTGCCACCTCGGACAGGGGGCCGGCGGATACG. It yields the protein CATSDRGPADT. The whole CDR3 sequence reads CATSDRGPADTQYF.

About this clone itself: The CDR3 end is not reached by the read, which stops 3 residues before it; the germline J gene fills it in. The chain is built from TRBV10-3 and TRBJ2-3; D is perhaps TRBD2 (7 bases). CDR3 length: 14 residues. Trimming took off 4 bases at V and 6 bases at J, with 14 bases between the two ends. From germline, CDR1 is ENHRY and CDR2 SYGVKD. The sequenced CDR3 bases are TGTGCCATCAGTGGAGGGGGGGGAATGGATACG. Amino acid sequence: CAISGGGGMDT. In full, the CDR3 reads CAISGGGGMDTQYF.